This T cell receptor beta chain was identified in a study of blood T cell repertoires in COVID-19. In the original analysis: Counts of nucleated cells, estimated from reference gene primer amplification, were obtained. Sequenced by immunoSEQ multiplex PCR; TCRdb stores in-frame clones only, minus some. That table is the source of V, J and clone size, and D and trimming were worked out from the DNA. Of 220,000 or so clones listed, 82% are singletons. This clone was recorded a few times. CDR1 is MNHEY, CDR2 SVGAGI, per germline. This CDR3 has 15 amino acids. The ends were cut back, 2 bases at V and 5 bases at J, with 15 bases in the middle.

This sequence originates from a woman in her sixties who had recovered from COVID-19. The rearrangement links TRBV6-5 to TRBJ1-1, with D perhaps TRBD1 (5 bases). The source material was PBMCs or T cells enriched from blood (not recorded which). The CDR3 reads CASSYVRGTGTEAFF. The DNA for the CDR3 is TGTGCCAGCAGTTACGTAAGGGGAACTGGGACTGAAGCTTTCTTT.